This paragraph covers one T cell receptor (beta chain) sequence. The sample originates from a study of blood T cell repertoires in COVID-19. V lost 1 base and J lost 5, with 9 bases in between. In germline, CDR1 is ENHRY, CDR2 SYGVKD. This CDR3 is built from 13 residues. Ages ranged from roughly 18 to 100 years, with residence in 24 US areas. The method was immunoSEQ multiplex PCR; TCRdb's version includes in-frame clones alone and lacks a portion of them. The sample yields approximately 250,000 clones, roughly 89% seen once. Sequencing was carried out using PBMCs or T cells enriched from blood (not recorded which). The J gene is TRBJ2-7, the V gene TRBV10-3; D perhaps matches TRBD2 (5 bases). The TCR was taken from a woman aged 25-40 years who had recovered from COVID-19. The CDR3 DNA sequence: TGTGCCATCAGTGAGTATTCGGGGAACGAGCAGTACTTC. Its protein product is CAISEYSGNEQYF.